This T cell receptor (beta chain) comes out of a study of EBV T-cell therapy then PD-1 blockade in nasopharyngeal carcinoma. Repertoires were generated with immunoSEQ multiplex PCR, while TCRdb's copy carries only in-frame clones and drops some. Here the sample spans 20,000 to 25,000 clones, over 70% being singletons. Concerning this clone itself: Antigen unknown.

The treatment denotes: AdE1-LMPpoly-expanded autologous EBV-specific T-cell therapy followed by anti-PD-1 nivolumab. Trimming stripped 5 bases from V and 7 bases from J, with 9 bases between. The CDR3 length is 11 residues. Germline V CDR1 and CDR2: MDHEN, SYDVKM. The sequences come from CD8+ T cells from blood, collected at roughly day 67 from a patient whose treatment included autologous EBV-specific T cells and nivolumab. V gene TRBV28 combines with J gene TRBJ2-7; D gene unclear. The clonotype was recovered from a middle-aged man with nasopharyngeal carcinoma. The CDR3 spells CASSPLGEQYF. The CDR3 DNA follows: TGTGCCAGCAGTCCCCTCGGGGAGCAGTACTTC.